The sequence of this T cell receptor beta chain was determined in a study of blood T cell repertoires in COVID-19. Study in general: In each case, the material was cDNA or gDNA derived from T cells, B-cell-depleted T cells, or PBMCs.

Cohort assignment relied on participant-reported clinical history. Study processing details: From reference gene primer amplification, estimates of nucleated cell counts were derived. Only in-frame clones appear in the TCRdb table, and some are missing; sequencing was by immunoSEQ multiplex PCR. The V and J calls and the clone size are those of that table, but D and trimming were determined from the DNA. Among roughly 250,000 clones listed, roughly 82% were seen once. Germline V lookup: CDR1 SGHTA, CDR2 FQGNSA. The CDR3 is 14 residues long. Concerning this clone: An end of the junction does not agree with germline; a read error may underlie this.

Sequenced sample: PBMCs or T cells enriched from blood (not recorded which). The chain joins TRBV7-2 to TRBJ2-3, with 7 bases lining up with TRBD2. This receptor was obtained from a woman aged 50 to 60 who had recovered from COVID-19. The CDR3: CASSLAGPLDTQYF. The DNA of the CDR3 is TGTGCCAGCAGTTTAGCGGGCCCTTTAGATACGCAGTATTTT.